This T cell receptor beta chain was found in a study of CD8+ T cells in alopecia areata (dated by TCRdb to between 2018 and 2020). Regarding the complete study: The treated patients took part in an open-label pilot trial in which moderate-to-severe alopecia areata was treated with oral tofacitinib at 5 to 10 mg twice daily. Tofacitinib was administered for 6 to 18 months, and 6 months of follow-up off drug were then conducted to assess delayed response and recurrence. High-throughput TCRbeta sequencing was used to examine T cell clonal expansion in alopecia areata in both the C3H/HeJ mouse model and human patients. Human TCRbeta sequencing covered scalp tissue and sorted CD4+ and CD8+ peripheral blood T cells from patchy and totalis/universalis alopecia areata patients and healthy controls. Patients on tofacitinib were biopsied at baseline and after 4 and 24 weeks of treatment, and several of the patients also had a later scalp biopsy. Clonality in the scalp was compared among normal scalp (n=4), patchy alopecia areata scalp (n=8), and alopecia totalis/universalis scalp (n=8). RNA came from the PAXgene miRNA kit for fixed scalp, the miRNeasy kit for PBMCs, and the RNeasy kit for mouse skin. Amplification of TCRbeta CDR3 regions was done by immunoSEQ multiplex PCR using 35 Vbeta forward primers and 13 Jbeta reverse primers.

As to this clone: The antigen this receptor binds is unknown. The sample holds no much larger clone one base away, and base qualities are not on file.

The research as a whole found: Shared TCR sequences between patients were less evident than in mice, which may be partly attributable to HLA diversity in the patient population. Lesional scalp, especially in alopecia totalis/universalis, showed higher clonality and more expanded CD8+ clones than normal scalp, suggesting antigenic drive. Resident alphabeta T cells in normal human skin are also sequenced, complicating scalp TCR repertoire analysis, unlike mouse skin dominated by gammadelta T cells.

Lesional scalp punch biopsies and peripheral blood were collected from alopecia areata patients. PBMCs were isolated by density centrifugation and stained for CD3, CD4 and CD8, after which CD4+ and CD8+ T cells were sorted on a FACSAria. The CDR3, cysteine through phenylalanine, is 11 amino acids long. Just the 33-base CDR3 DNA is kept, in frame starting at base 1. For CDR1 and CDR2, the germline V gene lists MNHEY and SVGAGI. Cut back by 8 bases and 6 bases, the V and J ends lie 11 bases apart. To prepare the library, the immunoSEQ multiplex PCR assay was applied. RNA was extracted from all samples and reverse transcribed into cDNA as template for TCR sequencing. SuperScript III was used to make first-strand cDNA, primed with a 2:1 mix of oligo-dT and random hexamers. A synthetic immune receptor repertoire was used to assess amplification bias, and residual bias was removed computationally. Per the original workflow: After raw reads were preprocessed to remove errors, the CDR3 was defined following IMGT conventions as running from the conserved cysteine to phenylalanine. Clonality was computed by normalizing Shannon entropy by log2 of the number of productive unique TCRs and subtracting the result from 1. Whether each scalp clone was CD4 or CD8 was inferred by checking scalp TCRbeta sequences against the CD4 and CD8 repertoires from sorted blood. TCRdb's version of the immuneACCESS table is confined to in-frame rearrangements and falls short of the full clone set. An unresolved V gene accounts for under half of the shortfall where checked; the remainder is of unknown origin. V, J and clone size reflect that table, while D and trimming were determined from the DNA. Within this sample are 150,000 or so clones, with approximately 50% of them counted one time only. The ten largest account for about 6.8% of the sample.

The receptor was derived from a human donor with alopecia areata. The sample consisted of CD4+ T cells sorted from blood. The rearranged chain carries TRBV6-5 and TRBJ2-7, with the D gene not confidently named. The nucleotide sequence reads as follows: TGTGCCAGCTCGGACGGGCCCGAGCAGTACTTC. Translated, this is CASSDGPEQYF.